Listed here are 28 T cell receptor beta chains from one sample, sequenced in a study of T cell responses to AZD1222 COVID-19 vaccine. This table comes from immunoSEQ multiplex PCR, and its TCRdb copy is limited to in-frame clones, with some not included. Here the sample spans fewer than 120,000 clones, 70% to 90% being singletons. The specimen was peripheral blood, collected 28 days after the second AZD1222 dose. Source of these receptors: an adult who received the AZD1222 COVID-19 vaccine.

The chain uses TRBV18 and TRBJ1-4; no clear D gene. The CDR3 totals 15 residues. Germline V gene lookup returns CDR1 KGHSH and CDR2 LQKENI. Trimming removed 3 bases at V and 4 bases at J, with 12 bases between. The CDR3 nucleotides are TGTGCCAGCTCACCGAGGGAGTCTATTAATGAAAAACTGTTTTTT. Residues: CASSPRESINEKLFF.

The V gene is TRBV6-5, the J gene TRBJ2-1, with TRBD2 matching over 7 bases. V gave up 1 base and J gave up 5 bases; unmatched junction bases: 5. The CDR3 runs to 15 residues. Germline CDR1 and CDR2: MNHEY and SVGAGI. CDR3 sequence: CASSYYGGGHNEQFF. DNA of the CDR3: TGTGCCAGCAGTTACTATGGGGGAGGGCACAATGAGCAGTTCTTC.

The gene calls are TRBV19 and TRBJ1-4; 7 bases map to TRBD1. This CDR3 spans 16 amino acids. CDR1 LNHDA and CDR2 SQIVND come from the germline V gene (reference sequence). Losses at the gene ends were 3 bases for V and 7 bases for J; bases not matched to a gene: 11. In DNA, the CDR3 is TGTGCCAGTAGTATCAGTGGCGCTGGGACAGCTGAAAAACTGTTTTTT. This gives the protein CASSISGAGTAEKLFF.

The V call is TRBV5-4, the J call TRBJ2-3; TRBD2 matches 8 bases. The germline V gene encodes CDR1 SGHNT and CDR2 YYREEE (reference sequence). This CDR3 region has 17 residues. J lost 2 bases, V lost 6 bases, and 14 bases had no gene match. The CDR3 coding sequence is TGTGCCAGCAAGACTGGGACTAGTAGAGGGTTCACAGATACGCAGTATTTT. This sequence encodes CASKTGTSRGFTDTQYF.

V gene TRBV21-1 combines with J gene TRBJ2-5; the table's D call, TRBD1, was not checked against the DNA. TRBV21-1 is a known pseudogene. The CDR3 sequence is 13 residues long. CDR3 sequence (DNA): TGTGCCAGCCTCCCAGGGTTCCAAGAGACCCAGTACTTC. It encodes CASLPGFQETQYF.

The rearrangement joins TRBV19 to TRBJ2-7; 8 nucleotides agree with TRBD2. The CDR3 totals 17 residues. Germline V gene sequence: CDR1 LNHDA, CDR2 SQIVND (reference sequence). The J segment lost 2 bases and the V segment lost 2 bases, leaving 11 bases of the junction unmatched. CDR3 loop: CASSILGSGTTPYEQYF. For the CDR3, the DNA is TGTGCCAGTAGTATATTGGGTAGCGGGACCACACCCTACGAGCAGTACTTC.

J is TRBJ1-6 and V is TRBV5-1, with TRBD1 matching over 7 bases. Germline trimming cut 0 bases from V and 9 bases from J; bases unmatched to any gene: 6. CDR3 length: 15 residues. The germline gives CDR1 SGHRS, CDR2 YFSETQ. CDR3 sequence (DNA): TGCGCCAGCAGCTTGGAGGGGGCCACCTCTTCACCCCTCCACTTT. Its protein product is CASSLEGATSSPLHF.

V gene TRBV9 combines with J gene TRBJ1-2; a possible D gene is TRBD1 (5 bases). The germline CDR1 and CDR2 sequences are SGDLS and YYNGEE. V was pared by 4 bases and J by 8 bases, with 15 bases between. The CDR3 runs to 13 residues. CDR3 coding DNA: TGTGCCAGCAGCACAGAGTTGGGGGGAGGCTACACCTTC. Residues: CASSTELGGGYTF.

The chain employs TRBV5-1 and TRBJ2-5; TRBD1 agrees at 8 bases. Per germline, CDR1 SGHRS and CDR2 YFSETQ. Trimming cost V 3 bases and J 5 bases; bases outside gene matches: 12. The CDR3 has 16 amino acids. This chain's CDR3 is CASSSSGTGLRETQYF. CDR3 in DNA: TGCGCCAGCAGCTCCTCCGGGACAGGACTTCGGGAGACCCAGTACTTC.

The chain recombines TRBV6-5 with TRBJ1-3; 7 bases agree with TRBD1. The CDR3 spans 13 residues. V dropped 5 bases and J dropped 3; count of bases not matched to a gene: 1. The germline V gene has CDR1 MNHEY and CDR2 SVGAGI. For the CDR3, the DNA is TGTGCCAGCAGTCGACAGGGTGGAAACACCATATATTTT. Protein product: CASSRQGGNTIYF.

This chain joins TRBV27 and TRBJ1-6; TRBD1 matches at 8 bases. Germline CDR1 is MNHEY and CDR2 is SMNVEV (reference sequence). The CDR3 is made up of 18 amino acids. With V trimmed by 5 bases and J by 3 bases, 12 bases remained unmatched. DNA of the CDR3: TGTGCCAGCAGTCCACGGTGGCCAGGGGGCCACTATAATTCACCCCTCCACTTT. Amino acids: CASSPRWPGGHYNSPLHF.

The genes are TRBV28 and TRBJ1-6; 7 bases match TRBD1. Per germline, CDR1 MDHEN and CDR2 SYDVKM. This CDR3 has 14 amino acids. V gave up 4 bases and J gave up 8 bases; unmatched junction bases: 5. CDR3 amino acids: CASSSTGDHSPLHF. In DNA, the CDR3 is TGTGCCAGCAGTTCAACAGGGGATCATTCACCCCTCCACTTT.

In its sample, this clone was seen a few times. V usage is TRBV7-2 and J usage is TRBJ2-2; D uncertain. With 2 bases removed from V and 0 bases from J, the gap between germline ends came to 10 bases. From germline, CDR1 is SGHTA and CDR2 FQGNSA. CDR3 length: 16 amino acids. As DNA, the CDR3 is TGTGCCAGCAGCTTATTTATGGTCGCGAACACCGGGGAGCTGTTTTTT. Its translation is CASSLFMVANTGELFF. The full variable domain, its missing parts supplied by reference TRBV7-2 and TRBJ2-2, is GAGVSQSPSNKVTEKGKDVELRCDPISGHTALYWYRQSLGQGLEFLIYFQGNSAPDKSGLPSDRFSAERTGGSVSTLTIQRTQQEDSAVYLCASSLFMVANTGELFFGEGSRLTVL.

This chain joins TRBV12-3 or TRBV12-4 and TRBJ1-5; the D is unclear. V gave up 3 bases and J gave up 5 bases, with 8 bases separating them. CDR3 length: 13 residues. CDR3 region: CASSFAIDQPQHF. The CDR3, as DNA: TGTGCCAGCAGTTTCGCCATCGATCAGCCCCAGCATTTT.

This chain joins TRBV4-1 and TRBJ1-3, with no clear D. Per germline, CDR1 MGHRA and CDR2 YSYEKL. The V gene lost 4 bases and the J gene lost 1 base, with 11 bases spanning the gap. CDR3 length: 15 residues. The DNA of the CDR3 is TGCGCCAGCAGCCTCGAGTCCGATTCTGGAAACACCATATATTTT. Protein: CASSLESDSGNTIYF.

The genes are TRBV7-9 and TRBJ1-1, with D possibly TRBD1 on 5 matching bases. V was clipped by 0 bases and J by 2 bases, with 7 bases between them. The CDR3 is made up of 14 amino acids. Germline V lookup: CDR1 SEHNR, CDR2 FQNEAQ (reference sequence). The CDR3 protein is CASSLADSNTEAFF. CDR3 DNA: TGTGCCAGCAGCTTAGCTGACAGTAACACTGAAGCTTTCTTT.

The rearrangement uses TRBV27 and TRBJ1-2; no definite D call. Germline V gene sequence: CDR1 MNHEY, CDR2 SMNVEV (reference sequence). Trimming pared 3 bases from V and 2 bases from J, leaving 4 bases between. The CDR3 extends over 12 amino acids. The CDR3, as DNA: TGTGCCAGCAGTTTGGGGAACTATGGCTACACCTTC. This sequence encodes CASSLGNYGYTF.

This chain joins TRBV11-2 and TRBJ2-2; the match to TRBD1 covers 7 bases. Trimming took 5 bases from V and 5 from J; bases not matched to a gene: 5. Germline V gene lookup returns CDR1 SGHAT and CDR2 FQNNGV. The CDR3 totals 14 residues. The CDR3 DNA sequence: TGTGCCAGCAGCCAACAACAGGGGACCGGGGAGCTGTTTTTT. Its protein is CASSQQQGTGELFF.

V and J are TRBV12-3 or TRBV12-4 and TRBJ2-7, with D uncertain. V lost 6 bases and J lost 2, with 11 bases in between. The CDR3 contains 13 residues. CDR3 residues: CASSSPVPYEQYF. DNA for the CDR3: TGTGCCAGCAGCTCCCCGGTCCCCTACGAGCAGTACTTC.

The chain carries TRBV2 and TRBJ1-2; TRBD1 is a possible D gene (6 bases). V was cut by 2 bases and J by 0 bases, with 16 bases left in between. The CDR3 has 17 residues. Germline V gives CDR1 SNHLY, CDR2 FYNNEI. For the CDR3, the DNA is TGTGCCAGCAGTGAATGGACAGTCCCTTATTCTAACTATGGCTACACCTTC. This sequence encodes CASSEWTVPYSNYGYTF.

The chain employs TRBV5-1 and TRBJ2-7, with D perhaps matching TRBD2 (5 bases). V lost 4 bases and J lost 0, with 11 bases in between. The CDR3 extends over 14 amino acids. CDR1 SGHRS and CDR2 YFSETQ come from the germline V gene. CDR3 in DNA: TGCGCCAGCAGCACGGACTGGGGCTCCTACGAGCAGTACTTC. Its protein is CASSTDWGSYEQYF.

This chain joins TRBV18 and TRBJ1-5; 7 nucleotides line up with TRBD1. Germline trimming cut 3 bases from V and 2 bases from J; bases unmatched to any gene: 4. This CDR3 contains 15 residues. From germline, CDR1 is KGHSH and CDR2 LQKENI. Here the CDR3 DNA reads TGTGCCAGCTCACCCCTTGGACAGGGCAATCAGCCCCAGCATTTT. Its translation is CASSPLGQGNQPQHF. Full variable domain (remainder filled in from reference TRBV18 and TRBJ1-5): NAGVMQNPRHLVRRRGQEARLRCSPMKGHSHVYWYRQLPEEGLKFMVYLQKENIIDESGMPKERFSAEFPKEGPSILRIQQVVRGDSAAYFCASSPLGQGNQPQHFGDGTRLSIL.

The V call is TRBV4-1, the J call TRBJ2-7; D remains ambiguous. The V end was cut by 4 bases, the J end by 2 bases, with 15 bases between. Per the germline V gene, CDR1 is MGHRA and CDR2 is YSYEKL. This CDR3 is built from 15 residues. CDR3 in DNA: TGCGCCAGCAGCCCCTGGACGGACGATACCTACGAGCAGTACTTC. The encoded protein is CASSPWTDDTYEQYF.

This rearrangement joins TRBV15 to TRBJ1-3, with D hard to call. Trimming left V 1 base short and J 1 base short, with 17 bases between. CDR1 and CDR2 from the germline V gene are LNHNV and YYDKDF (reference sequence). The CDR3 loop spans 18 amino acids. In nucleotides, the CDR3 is TGTGCCACCAGCAGAGTCTCGGACTTCAGCATGTCTGGAAACACCATATATTTT. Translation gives CATSRVSDFSMSGNTIYF. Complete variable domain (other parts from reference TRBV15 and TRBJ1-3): DAMVIQNPRYQVTQFGKPVTLSCSQTLNHNVMYWYQQKSSQAPKLLFHYYDKDFNNEADTPDNFQSRRPNTSFCFLDIRSPGLGDTAMYLCATSRVSDFSMSGNTIYFGEGSWLTVV.

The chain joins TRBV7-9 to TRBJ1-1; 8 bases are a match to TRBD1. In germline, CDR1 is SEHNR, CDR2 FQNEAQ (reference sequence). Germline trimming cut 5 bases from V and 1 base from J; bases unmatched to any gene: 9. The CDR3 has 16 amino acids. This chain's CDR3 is CASSPRQGMGNTEAFF. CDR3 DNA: TGTGCCAGCAGCCCGAGACAGGGGATGGGGAACACTGAAGCTTTCTTT.

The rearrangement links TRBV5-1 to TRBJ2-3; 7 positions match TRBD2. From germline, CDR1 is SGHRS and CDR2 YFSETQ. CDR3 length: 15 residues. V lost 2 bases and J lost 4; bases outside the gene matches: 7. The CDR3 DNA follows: TGCGCCAGCAGCTTAGGGACTAAAAGTTCAGATACGCAGTATTTT. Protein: CASSLGTKSSDTQYF.

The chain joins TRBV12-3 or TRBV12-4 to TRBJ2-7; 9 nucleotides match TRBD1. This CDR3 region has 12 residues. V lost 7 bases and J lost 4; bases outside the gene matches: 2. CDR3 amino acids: CASTGTGYEQYF. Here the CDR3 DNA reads TGTGCCAGCACCGGGACAGGGTACGAGCAGTACTTC.

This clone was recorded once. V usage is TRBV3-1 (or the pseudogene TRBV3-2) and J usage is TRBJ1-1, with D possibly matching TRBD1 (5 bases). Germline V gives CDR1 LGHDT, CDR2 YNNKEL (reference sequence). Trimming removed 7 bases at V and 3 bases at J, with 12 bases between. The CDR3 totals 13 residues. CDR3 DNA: TGTGCCAGCACCCTAGGAGGGGACACTGAAGCTTTCTTT. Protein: CASTLGGDTEAFF.